This TCR beta chain was observed in a study of T-cell reconstitution after alpha-beta-depleted transplantation in children. Construction of the TCRbeta library involved unique molecular identifiers. TCRdb reprocessed the PCR reads via MiXCR and lists one record per CDR3 protein. This sample carries 380,000 or so distinct CDR3 sequences, 10% to 15% of them seen once, and the ten largest clones take around 4.5%. Germline V gene sequence: CDR1 MNHNY, CDR2 SVGAGI (reference sequence). The CDR3 spans 13 residues. V gave up 4 bases and J gave up 7 bases, with 12 bases separating them. This clonotype came up a few times.

This clonotype was obtained from a human donor who donated a stem cell graft to a child with Fanconi anemia. The chain carries TRBV6-6 and TRBJ2-3; no definite D call. Sequenced material: PBMCs, taken from the stem cell graft. CDR3 loop: CASSFALENTQYF. In DNA, the CDR3 is TGTGCCAGCAGTTTCGCCCTGGAGAATACGCAGTATTTT.